Reported below is one T cell receptor beta chain. The data originate from a study of molecular identifiers for immune sequencing clone quantification. Study-wide context: Four portions were sequenced after RNA from about 21,000 or 97,000 naive CD8 cells was split five ways in replicates.

The CDR3 is made up of 18 amino acids. From germline, CDR1 is MRHNA and CDR2 SNTAGT. Trimming left V 8 bases short and J 0 bases short, with 23 bases between. The use of previously described methods and listed TCR primers produced the bulk TCR libraries. TCRdb redid the calling of the PCR reads with MiXCR, one entry per CDR3 protein. The sample lists 460,000 or so distinct CDR3 sequences, around a fifth occurring once. This TCR derives from a human donor in good health. Some libraries in this study had Jurkat cell RNA spiked in. The gene calls are TRBV6-4 and TRBJ1-5; D gene unclear. Material: naive CD8+ T cells from blood, with Jurkat cell RNA spiked in. Subset meaning: FACS-sorted CD8+CD4-CCR7+CD45RA+ naive T cells. CDR3 in amino acids: CASGTDRVTDYSNQPQHF. CDR3 bases: TGTGCCAGCGGTACCGACCGGGTGACGGACTATAGCAATCAGCCCCAGCATTTT.